This T cell receptor beta chain was captured by sequencing in a study of response to subunit inactivated influenza vaccine. TCRdb used MiXCR to reprocess the RT-PCR reads, holding one entry per CDR3 protein. The sample has a few hundred thousand distinct CDR3 sequences; 12% to 15% are singletons. V was clipped by 5 bases and J by 7 bases; unmatched bases: 4. This CDR3 comprises 15 residues. To note about this clonotype: Its specificity is unknown.

Study conclusions and caveats: With each seasonal influenza vaccination, the authors suggested, few new T cells are recruited.

The TCR was taken from a man aged 45-65 years who received an inactivated influenza vaccine. The sample in question was PBMCs from blood, obtained about 13 days after vaccination. The chain employs TRBV12-3 or TRBV12-4 and TRBJ1-6; 11 bases line up with TRBD1. The CDR3 reads CASSQGQGVNSPLHF. The CDR3 bases are TGTGCCAGCAGTCAGGGACAGGGGGTCAATTCACCCCTCCACTTT.